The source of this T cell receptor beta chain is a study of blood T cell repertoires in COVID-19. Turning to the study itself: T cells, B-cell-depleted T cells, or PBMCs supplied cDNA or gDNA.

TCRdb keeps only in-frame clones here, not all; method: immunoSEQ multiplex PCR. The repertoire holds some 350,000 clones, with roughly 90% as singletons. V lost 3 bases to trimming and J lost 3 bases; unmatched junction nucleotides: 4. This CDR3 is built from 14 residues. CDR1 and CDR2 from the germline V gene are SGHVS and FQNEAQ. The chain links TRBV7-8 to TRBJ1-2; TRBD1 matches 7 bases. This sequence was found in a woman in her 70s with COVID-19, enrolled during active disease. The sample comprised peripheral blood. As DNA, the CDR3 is TGTGCCAGCAGCTTGTCAGACAGGGACTATGGCTACACCTTC. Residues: CASSLSDRDYGYTF.